This T cell receptor (beta chain) is drawn from a study of response to subunit inactivated influenza vaccine. A few counts support this clonotype. TCRdb re-called the RT-PCR reads with MiXCR, one entry per CDR3 protein. The data contain around 160,000 distinct CDR3 sequences, approximately 11% of them seen just once; the ten biggest clones take up roughly an eighth. V dropped 8 bases and J dropped 6 bases, with 18 bases sitting between them. CDR3 length equals 14 residues. Germline CDR1 is SGHTA and CDR2 is FQGNSA. This sequence originates from a man aged 45-65 years who received an inactivated influenza vaccine. The sample was non-naive T cells sorted from PBMCs, taken about 6 weeks after vaccination. This chain uses TRBV7-2 with TRBJ2-3, with D possibly matching TRBD2 (6 bases). The CDR3 bases are TGTGCCAGCGGTCGGGCGGGATGGATCGATACGCAGTATTTT. Translated: CASGRAGWIDTQYF.